This T cell receptor beta chain stems from a study of PD-1 blockade in classical Hodgkin lymphoma (dated by TCRdb to the early 2020s). In the study overall: To define a peripheral blood immune signature of response to PD-1 blockade in classical Hodgkin lymphoma, the study combined TCR beta sequencing with CyTOF.

Overall results and qualifications from the work: Baseline TCR diversity was reported to be lower in newly diagnosed patients than in healthy donors, and even lower in relapsed/refractory patients. Only a single clinical trial cohort was studied, and what caused the repertoire differences, possibly disease activity or prior therapy, remained undefined.

The time point label of this sample denotes: newly diagnosed, previously untreated cHL patient sample. CD4+ T cells were purified from thawed PBMCs by magnetic negative selection with a Miltenyi CD4+ T cell isolation kit. To serve as a comparison group for the relapsed/refractory trial patients, PBMCs were sequenced from patients with newly diagnosed, previously untreated classical Hodgkin lymphoma. Peripheral blood was collected in 8 mL Vacutainer Cell Preparation Tubes, from which PBMCs were isolated by centrifugation and then cryopreserved. Purified CD4+ and CD8+ fractions were prepared only for cases in which an additional PBMC sample was available. Magnetically labelled cells were removed on LS columns in a quadroMACS separator, and the flow-through was retained as the purified fraction. From cysteine to phenylalanine, the CDR3 is 12 amino acids long. Of all the DNA, just the CDR3 is kept, 36 bases in frame from base 1. CDR1 and CDR2 were assigned from the germline V gene as MDHEN and SYDVKM. Trimming at the junction amounts to 4 bases on V and 10 bases on J, and the germline ends lie 13 bases apart.

The Qiagen DNeasy kit was used to extract genomic DNA from unsorted PBMCs and from the negatively selected CD4+ and CD8+ fractions. TCR beta CDR3 regions were subjected to amplification by immunoSEQ multiplex PCR with primers that anneal to V and J segments. A synthetic immune receptor repertoire was used to minimize amplification bias, and any residual bias was removed computationally once sequencing was done. The published analysis was carried out like this. Custom Python scripts were used to quantify repertoire diversity as the Shannon entropy index. Unsorted, CD4+ and CD8+ repertoires were analyzed separately, except in combined analyses where CD4+ and CD8+ sequences were merged in silico. The table was pulled from immuneACCESS by TCRdb, which kept in-frame rearrangements only. Such tables lose some clones; where checked, under half of the loss comes from unresolved V genes, and the rest has no known cause. V and J calls and clone size come straight from that table; D and trimming were deduced from the DNA. Here the sample has approximately 27,000 clones; 80% to 90% occur a single time. The leading ten clones occupy 0.3% to 0.4% of the sample.

This clone was recorded a few times. It lacks a known antigen. One base away there is no much larger clone; base qualities are not given. The sample comprised CD4+ T cells from blood. In this chain, TRBV28 is recombined with TRBJ1-1; no D gene is confidently identified. This receptor was taken from a human donor with classical Hodgkin lymphoma. The CDR3 loop reads CASSSGYEVAFF. The nucleotides read TGTGCCAGCAGTTCCGGGTACGAAGTAGCTTTCTTT. The reference TRBV28 and TRBJ1-1 proteins fill in what lies around the CDR3, so the full variable domain reads DVKVTQSSRYLVKRTGEKVFLECVQDMDHENMFWYRQDPGLGLRLIYFSYDVKMKEKGDIPEGYSVSREKKERFSLILESASTNQTSMYLCASSSGYEVAFFGQGTRLTVV.